This T cell receptor (beta chain) is drawn from a study of shared clonotypes between healthy human individuals. The table came from immunoSEQ multiplex PCR; TCRdb's copy has only in-frame clones and leaves some out. The data contain about 1 million clones, 65% to 75% of them seen just once; the ten biggest clones take up about 1.5%. This clone was observed a few times. Recent acute infections and vaccinations were absent in the healthy HIV-negative adult donors. Source material: memory CD4+ T cells sorted from blood. Sample subset: CD45RA-negative fraction. The sequence was collected from a man aged 18 to 30 in good health.

CDR3 sequence reads: CASSLEWGGGSLYEQYF. In nucleotides, the CDR3 is TGTGCCAGCAGCTTAGAATGGGGCGGGGGGTCTCTCTACGAGCAGTACTTC. The V and J genes are TRBV7-8 and TRBJ2-7; TRBD2 matches at 8 bases. CDR3 size: 17 residues. Germline CDR1 reads SGHVS; CDR2 reads FQNEAQ. Trimming at V came to 1 base and at J to 3 bases, leaving 11 bases not matched to a gene.